Below are 12 T cell receptor beta chains sequenced from a single sample in a study of identifying expanded T cells in peripheral blood. Using immunoSEQ multiplex PCR, the repertoire was profiled, and TCRdb retains in-frame clones only, with some absent. The top ten clones hold around 3.8% of a sample with roughly 100,000 clones, about nine tenths of them seen once. Sequenced material: blood. These receptors all come from a person aged 18 to 75 in good health.

The chain has TRBV9 and TRBJ2-7; 7 bases fit TRBD2. V shed 2 bases, J shed 4 bases, and the junction held 6 bases outside the gene matches. The CDR3 totals 14 residues. Per the germline V gene, CDR1 is SGDLS and CDR2 is YYNGEE. The CDR3 protein is CASSVGGSNYEQYF. The CDR3 DNA sequence: TGTGCCAGCAGCGTCGGGGGGAGTAATTACGAGCAGTACTTC.

The rearrangement uses TRBV19 and TRBJ2-7; D might be TRBD1 or TRBD2, each matching 5 bases. Per the germline V gene, CDR1 is LNHDA and CDR2 is SQIVND (reference sequence). V lost 5 bases and J 6 bases, leaving 11 bases between the germline ends. This CDR3 contains 12 residues. CDR3 region: CASSRDATEQYF. The CDR3 DNA is TGTGCCAGTAGTCGGGACGCGACCGAGCAGTACTTC.

The V gene is TRBV11-2, the J gene TRBJ2-1, with TRBD2 matching 14 bases. Germline CDR1 is SGHAT and CDR2 is FQNNGV. Losses at the gene ends were 5 bases for V and 7 bases for J; bases not matched to a gene: 4. The CDR3 is 15 residues long. The DNA of the CDR3 is TGTGCCAGCAGCCCGGGGACTAGCGGGGGAAATGAGCAGTTCTTC. Translated, it gives CASSPGTSGGNEQFF. Based on the CDR3 plus reference TRBV11-2 and TRBJ2-1, the full variable domain is EAGVAQSPRYKIIEKRQSVAFWCNPISGHATLYWYQQILGQGPKLLIQFQNNGVVDDSQLPKDRFSAERLKGVDSTLKIQPAKLEDSAVYLCASSPGTSGGNEQFFGPGTRLTVL.

The chain links TRBV25-1 to TRBJ2-2; 10 bases are shared with TRBD1. V dropped 5 bases and J dropped 4; count of bases not matched to a gene: 7. The CDR3 is 16 residues long. Germline-derived CDR1 and CDR2 are MGHDK and SYGVNS. The CDR3 is CASSPRGTGVTGELFF. CDR3 DNA sequence: TGTGCCAGCAGTCCCCGCGGGACAGGGGTCACCGGGGAGCTGTTTTTT.

In its sample, this clone was seen a few times. The chain links TRBV6-1 to TRBJ2-7; the D call may be TRBD1 or TRBD2 (5 bases each). V gave up 10 bases and J gave up 6 bases, with 19 bases separating them. The length of the CDR3 is 13 residues. From germline, CDR1 is MNHNS and CDR2 SASEGT. CDR3 residues: CATSSIFGGEQYF. CDR3 in DNA: TGTGCCACCTCCTCGATATTTGGGGGCGAGCAGTACTTC.

The rearrangement uses TRBV28 and TRBJ1-1; D remains unclear. Germline CDR1 is MDHEN and CDR2 is SYDVKM. This CDR3 contains 16 residues. V was pared by 3 bases and J by 1 base, with 15 bases between. Here the CDR3 reads CASSFRWLTQNTEAFF. The CDR3 DNA sequence: TGTGCCAGCAGTTTTCGTTGGCTTACCCAGAACACTGAAGCTTTCTTT.

This chain uses TRBV14 with TRBJ2-2; 11 positions agree with TRBD1. In germline, CDR1 is SGHDN, CDR2 FVKESK. The V gene end was trimmed by 2 bases and the J gene end by 7 bases; junction bases not matched to a gene: 3. This CDR3 is built from 15 residues. This chain's CDR3 is CASSQTGTGGGELFF. The CDR3 DNA reads as TGTGCCAGCAGCCAAACCGGGACAGGGGGCGGGGAGCTGTTTTTT.

The V call is TRBV19, the J call TRBJ1-5, with D perhaps TRBD1 (5 bases). The CDR3 runs 16 residues. Germline V CDR1 and CDR2: LNHDA, SQIVND (reference sequence). V lost 6 bases and J 0 bases, leaving 15 bases between the germline ends. The CDR3 nucleotides read TGTGCCAGTAGCCGCGACAGAGTCCATAGCAATCAGCCCCAGCATTTT. Amino acids: CASSRDRVHSNQPQHF.

The V and J genes are TRBV6-1 and TRBJ1-2; D is unresolved. Germline V gives CDR1 MNHNS, CDR2 SASEGT. V shed 7 bases and J shed 4 bases, with 10 bases lying between them. The CDR3 has 12 amino acids. The CDR3 protein is CASTTSLYGYTF. CDR3 nucleotides: TGTGCCAGCACCACGAGCCTCTATGGCTACACCTTC.

This chain uses TRBV7-6 with TRBJ2-5; TRBD1 matches at 8 bases. With V trimmed by 1 base and J by 2 bases, 6 bases remained unmatched. From germline, CDR1 is SGHVS and CDR2 FNYEAQ. CDR3 size: 16 residues. The chain's CDR3 is CASSLGAGQGQETQYF. CDR3 coding DNA: TGTGCCAGCAGCTTAGGCGCTGGACAGGGACAAGAGACCCAGTACTTC.

The chain joins TRBV7-6 to TRBJ2-3; 10 bases map to TRBD2. V lost 2 bases, J lost 5 bases, and 7 bases stayed unmatched. The CDR3 consists of 16 residues. Germline loops: CDR1 SGHVS, CDR2 FNYEAQ. The CDR3 is CASSLTPSGGGDTQYF. CDR3 in DNA: TGTGCCAGCAGCTTAACGCCGAGCGGGGGGGGAGATACGCAGTATTTT. The variable domain in full, with the rest retrieved from reference TRBV7-6 and TRBJ2-3, is GAGVSQSPRYKVTKRGQDVALRCDPISGHVSLYWYRQALGQGPEFLTYFNYEAQQDKSGLPNDRFSAERPEGSISTLTIQRTEQRDSAMYRCASSLTPSGGGDTQYFGPGTRLTVL.

Only one count was recorded for this clone. The chain employs TRBV10-2 and TRBJ1-2; D remains unclear. This CDR3 has 15 residues. Between the trimmed V and J ends, which lost 0 bases and 3 bases, there was a span of 11 bases. Germline-derived CDR1 and CDR2 are WSHSY and SAAADI. CDR3 loop: CASSESTLSHYGYTF. The CDR3 DNA reads TGCGCCAGCAGTGAGTCAACTTTGTCACACTATGGCTACACCTTC.